These 7 T cell receptor beta chains originate from one sample sequenced in a study of T cell changes during pregnancy in multiple sclerosis. The table came from immunoSEQ multiplex PCR; TCRdb's copy has only in-frame clones and leaves some out. The table lists under 35,000 clones, about 85% of them singletons. The sequencing here drew on CD8+ T cells from peripheral blood mononuclear cells, taken after pregnancy. Receptors originate from a female donor with multiple sclerosis, enrolled in a pregnancy study.

This clone has a handful of counts. This chain joins TRBV11-3 and TRBJ2-7; D might be TRBD2 (5 bases). Trimming cost V 0 bases and J 4 bases, with 7 bases left between them. From germline, CDR1 is SGHNT and CDR2 YENEEA. The CDR3 runs 13 residues. The CDR3 spells CASSLDWRYEQYF. Written as DNA, the CDR3 is TGTGCCAGCAGCTTAGATTGGAGGTACGAGCAGTACTTC.

The V and J genes are TRBV4-1 and TRBJ1-3; no definite D call. V was pared by 8 bases and J by 0 bases, with 14 bases between. The CDR3 consists of 15 residues. Germline V gives CDR1 MGHRA, CDR2 YSYEKL. The CDR3 is CASRLREASGNTIYF. CDR3 in DNA: TGCGCCAGCCGCCTCCGGGAAGCCTCTGGAAACACCATATATTTT.

This chain uses TRBV10-1 with TRBJ2-7; TRBD1 is a possible D gene (5 bases). This CDR3 is 15 amino acids long. The germline V and J ends were trimmed by 5 bases and 5 bases, with 19 bases remaining between them. Germline CDR1 is WNHNN and CDR2 is SYGVQD (reference sequence). This CDR3 reads CASSTHRDSLHEQYF. In nucleotides, the CDR3 is TGCGCCAGCAGTACCCACCGAGACAGTTTGCACGAGCAGTACTTC.

The rearrangement links TRBV13 to TRBJ2-5; D might be TRBD2 (5 bases). Germline V CDR1 and CDR2: PRHDT, FYEKMQ (reference sequence). The V gene lost 5 bases and the J gene lost 2 bases, with 9 bases spanning the gap. This CDR3 contains 13 residues. The CDR3 sequence: CASSTGEQETQYF. In DNA form, the CDR3 reads TGTGCCAGCAGCACCGGGGAACAAGAGACCCAGTACTTC.

The V call is TRBV9, the J call TRBJ2-4; 9 bases align to TRBD1. Germline CDR1 and CDR2: SGDLS and YYNGEE. The CDR3 consists of 13 residues. V shed 4 bases, J shed 8 bases, and the junction held 4 bases outside the gene matches. CDR3 bases: TGTGCCAGCAGCCCATGGACAGGGGACATTCAGTACTTC. Residues: CASSPWTGDIQYF.

The chain is built from TRBV7-9 and TRBJ2-7, with 8 bases aligning to TRBD2. Germline trimming cut 4 bases from V and 5 bases from J; bases unmatched to any gene: 4. The CDR3 length is 13 residues. Germline lookup yields CDR1 SEHNR and CDR2 FQNEAQ (reference sequence). CDR3 DNA: TGTGCCAGCAGCTCCGGGGGGGTCGACGAGCAGTACTTC. It encodes CASSSGGVDEQYF.

V gene TRBV2 combines with J gene TRBJ2-3, with 7 bases identical to TRBD1. The germline gives CDR1 SNHLY, CDR2 FYNNEI. V shed 4 bases and J 6 bases; nucleotides not matched to a gene: 10. CDR3 size: 15 residues. The CDR3 here is CASSGGGSEMDTQYF. For the CDR3, the DNA is TGTGCCAGCAGTGGAGGGGGCTCAGAGATGGATACGCAGTATTTT. Full variable domain (remainder filled in from reference TRBV2 and TRBJ2-3): EPEVTQTPSHQVTQMGQEVILRCVPISNHLYFYWYRQILGQKVEFLVSFYNNEISEKSEIFDDQFSVERPDGSNFTLKIRSTKLEDSAMYFCASSGGGSEMDTQYFGPGTRLTVL.